A single sample is the source of the 3 T cell receptor beta chains below, sequenced in a study of chemoradiotherapy in HPV16-positive cancers. Measured with immunoSEQ multiplex PCR; TCRdb has only the in-frame clones, and not every one. Of 1,500 to 2,000 clones detected, approximately 80% appear once; the ten largest clones hold more than 6.5%. Sequenced material: tumor tissue, taken from a patient who underwent chemoradiotherapy. The receptors come from a human donor with HPV-associated anogenital cancer.

The V gene is TRBV7-6, the J gene TRBJ2-1; 11 bases fit TRBD2. Germline CDR1 SGHVS, CDR2 FNYEAQ. This CDR3 region has 16 residues. The trim removed 5 bases at V and 5 bases at J, leaving 8 bases unmatched. Here the CDR3 DNA reads TGTGCCAGCAGCCCAGGGACTAGCGGAGGTCACAATGAGCAGTTCTTC. It yields the protein CASSPGTSGGHNEQFF.

This clone was observed a handful of times. This sequence joins TRBV6-5 and TRBJ2-5, with 7 positions matching TRBD1. Germline assignment: CDR1 MNHEY and CDR2 SVGAGI. There are 14 residues in the CDR3. V trimming: 8 bases; J trimming: 5 bases; junction bases outside the gene matches: 11. The DNA for the CDR3 is TGTGCCAGCCTGACGGGACAGACGAAGGAGACCCAGTACTTC. Its translation is CASLTGQTKETQYF.

This clone was recorded once. The chain has TRBV10-3 and TRBJ2-5, with D perhaps TRBD1 or TRBD2 (5 bases each). CDR3 size: 13 residues. From germline, CDR1 is ENHRY and CDR2 SYGVKD. V lost 11 bases, J lost 2 bases, and 15 bases lay in between. The CDR3 protein is CASSGRTQETQYF. The CDR3 DNA reads as TGTGCCTCCTCGGGACGGACTCAAGAGACCCAGTACTTC.